The clone carrying this T cell receptor beta chain was recorded a few times. As yet, its antigen is unknown. Compared with germline, one end of the junction differs, possibly owing to a read error. The germline V gene has CDR1 SGHTA and CDR2 FQGTGA. The CDR3 spans 14 residues. This sample was included in a study of blood T cells in healthy people across ages. Whole-study results and caveats: CMV infection status of these donors was not known.

With a J-beta primer mix and a sample-barcoded 5' primer, a second PCR ran about 7 to 11 cycles. TCRdb reprocessed the 5' RACE reads via MiXCR and lists one record per CDR3 protein. The sample has 1.6 million or so distinct CDR3 sequences, approximately 32% seen once. Sequenced material: blood. The sequence derives from a woman in her 30s in good health. The rearrangement joins TRBV7-3 to TRBJ1-1, with a weak D call TRBD1 (6 bases). The CDR3 protein is CASSTQGTTTEAFF. For the CDR3, the DNA is TGTGCCAGCAGCACACAGGGAACCACTACTGAGGCTTTCTTT.